Following are 11 T cell receptor beta chains from one sample sequenced in a study of vaccination and CD4 T cells after COVID-19. Treatment in this sample: roughly 10-day PBMC culture with coronavirus spike peptide pools or control peptides (ViraFEST assay). The antigens for these receptors are not known. The Oncomine TCR Beta short-read assay sequenced DNA from cultured CD4+ T cells. One entry per CDR3 protein results from TCRdb running MiXCR on the PCR reads. Of more than 25,000 distinct CDR3 sequences in the sample, 55% to 80% are singletons; the top ten hold about a sixth. Sequenced here: CD4+ T cells from blood, cultured in vitro, sampled after SARS-CoV-2 vaccination. These receptors came from a human donor who received a COVID-19 vaccine.

The chain has TRBV24-1 and TRBJ2-5; 8 bases match TRBD2. J gave up 5 bases and V 4 bases, and 11 bases lay outside the gene matches. The CDR3 is 16 amino acids. The V gene's germline CDR1 is KGHDR and CDR2 SFDVKD. Here the CDR3 reads CATSDPAGGAGETQYF. In nucleotides, the CDR3 is TGTGCCACCAGTGACCCGGCGGGGGGCGCGGGGGAGACCCAGTACTTC.

This clonotype was recorded a few times. This chain connects TRBV20-1 to TRBJ2-5; 9 bases fit TRBD2. Germline V gene data show CDR1 as DFQATT and CDR2 as SNEGSKA (reference sequence). The CDR3 loop spans 16 amino acids. V shed 0 bases, J shed 5 bases, and the junction held 10 bases outside the gene matches. CDR3 in amino acids: CSAREGSGGLGETQYF. The CDR3 DNA follows: TGCAGTGCTAGAGAGGGTAGCGGGGGCCTAGGGGAGACCCAGTACTTC.

The CDR3 loop is CASKFDQNTYEQYF. The CDR3 DNA sequence: TGTGCCAGCAAATTCGACCAAAATACCTACGAGCAGTACTTC. This sequence joins TRBV2 and TRBJ2-7; no reliable D call. Germline lookup yields CDR1 SNHLY and CDR2 FYNNEI. V lost 7 bases, J lost 2 bases, and 15 bases lay in between. There are 14 residues in the CDR3.

The chain couples TRBV5-3 to TRBJ1-5; D gene unclear. TRBV5-3 is sorted into the ORF group, with uncertain function. Trimming removed 8 bases at V and 2 bases at J, with 26 bases between. This CDR3 region has 18 residues. CDR3 bases: TGTGCCAGCAGCCGGGCCTCGGGAGGCATGATGGGCAATCAGCCCCAGCATTTT. The encoded protein is CASSRASGGMMGNQPQHF.

The chain employs TRBV7-9 and TRBJ1-2; TRBD1 aligns across 7 bases. CDR1 is SEHNR, CDR2 FQNEAQ, per germline (reference sequence). This CDR3 is 14 amino acids long. V was pared by 3 bases and J by 5 bases, with 6 bases of the junction left unmatched. The CDR3 DNA sequence: TGTGCCAGCAGCTTTTTGGGACAGCAGTATGGCTACACCTTC. Protein product: CASSFLGQQYGYTF.

This clonotype was seen a few times. V usage is TRBV20-1 and J usage is TRBJ1-2; a possible D gene is TRBD1 (5 bases). CDR3 length: 15 amino acids. Between the trimmed V and J ends, which lost 3 bases and 6 bases, there was a span of 20 bases. Germline CDR1 is DFQATT and CDR2 is SNEGSKA (reference sequence). The CDR3 region is CSASSPGPSADGYTF. For the CDR3, the DNA is TGCAGTGCTAGTTCCCCGGGACCCTCCGCCGATGGCTACACCTTC.

The rearrangement joins TRBV18 to TRBJ1-2, with D possibly matching TRBD1 (6 bases). CDR1 KGHSH and CDR2 LQKENI come from the germline V gene. Trimming removed 8 bases at V and 3 bases at J, with 13 bases between. CDR3 length equals 13 residues. CDR3 protein: CASRQDMDYGYTF. The CDR3 DNA is TGTGCCAGCCGACAGGACATGGACTATGGCTACACCTTC.

This clonotype was picked up a small number of times. This rearrangement joins TRBV7-9 to TRBJ1-6; TRBD1 matches at 7 bases. Germline CDR1 is SEHNR and CDR2 is FQNEAQ (reference sequence). V shed 4 bases, J shed 6 bases, and the junction held 3 bases outside the gene matches. This CDR3 spans 14 amino acids. As DNA, the CDR3 is TGTGCCAGCAGCTCCAGGGGGAGTAATTCACCCCTCCACTTT. As protein: CASSSRGSNSPLHF.

The rearrangement uses TRBV20-1 and TRBJ2-1; TRBD2 matches at 8 bases. CDR3 length: 16 residues. In germline, CDR1 is DFQATT, CDR2 SNEGSKA (reference sequence). V lost 0 bases to trimming and J lost 4 bases; unmatched junction nucleotides: 8. The CDR3 coding sequence is TGCAGTGCTAGAGATCCCACCGAGCGGGAGTACAATGAGCAGTTCTTC. Translating it yields CSARDPTEREYNEQFF.

This chain links TRBV12-3 or TRBV12-4 with TRBJ1-2; D call uncertain. The CDR3 covers 13 residues. Deletions cut 1 base from V and 4 bases from J, with 7 bases between. CDR3 residues: CASSLVETYGYTF. CDR3 DNA: TGTGCCAGCAGTTTAGTAGAAACCTATGGCTACACCTTC.

V usage is TRBV18 and J usage is TRBJ2-4; tentative D call: TRBD2 (6 bases). The length of the CDR3 is 14 residues. Deletions cut 2 bases from V and 6 bases from J, with 11 bases between. CDR1 is KGHSH, CDR2 LQKENI, per germline. For the CDR3, the DNA is TGTGCCAGCTCACCAGAGGGGCGGGGAAACATTCAGTACTTC. This codes for CASSPEGRGNIQYF.